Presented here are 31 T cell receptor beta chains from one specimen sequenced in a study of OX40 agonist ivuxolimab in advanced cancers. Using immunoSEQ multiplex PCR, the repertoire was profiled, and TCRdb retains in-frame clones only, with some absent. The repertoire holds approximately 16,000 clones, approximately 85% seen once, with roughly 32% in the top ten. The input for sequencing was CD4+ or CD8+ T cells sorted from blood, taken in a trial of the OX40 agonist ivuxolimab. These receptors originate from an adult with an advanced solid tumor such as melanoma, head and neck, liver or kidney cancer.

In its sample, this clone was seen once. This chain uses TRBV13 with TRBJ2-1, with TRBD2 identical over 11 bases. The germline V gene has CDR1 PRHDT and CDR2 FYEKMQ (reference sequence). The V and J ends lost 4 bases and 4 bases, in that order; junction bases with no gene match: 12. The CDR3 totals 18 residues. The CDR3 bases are TGTGCCAGCAGCTCCGAGACTAGCGGGAAAACCATATACAATGAGCAGTTCTTC. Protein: CASSSETSGKTIYNEQFF.

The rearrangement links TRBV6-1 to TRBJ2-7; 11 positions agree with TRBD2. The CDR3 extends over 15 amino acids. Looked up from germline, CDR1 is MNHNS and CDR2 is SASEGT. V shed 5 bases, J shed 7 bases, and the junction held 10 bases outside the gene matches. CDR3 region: CASSISSGRPGEQYF. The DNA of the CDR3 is TGTGCCAGCAGTATCTCTAGCGGGAGGCCGGGGGAGCAGTACTTC.

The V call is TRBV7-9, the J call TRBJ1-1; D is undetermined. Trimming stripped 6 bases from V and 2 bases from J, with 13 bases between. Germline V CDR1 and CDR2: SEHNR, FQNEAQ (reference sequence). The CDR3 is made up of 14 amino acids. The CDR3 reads CASRPSGPNTEAFF. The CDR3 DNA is TGTGCCAGCAGGCCTTCAGGTCCTAACACTGAAGCTTTCTTT.

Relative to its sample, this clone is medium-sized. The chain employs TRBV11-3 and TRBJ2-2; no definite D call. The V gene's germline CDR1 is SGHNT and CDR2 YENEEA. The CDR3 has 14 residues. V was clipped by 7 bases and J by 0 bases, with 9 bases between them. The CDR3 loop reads CASNFRSNTGELFF. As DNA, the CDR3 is TGTGCCAGCAACTTTCGGTCGAACACCGGGGAGCTGTTTTTT.

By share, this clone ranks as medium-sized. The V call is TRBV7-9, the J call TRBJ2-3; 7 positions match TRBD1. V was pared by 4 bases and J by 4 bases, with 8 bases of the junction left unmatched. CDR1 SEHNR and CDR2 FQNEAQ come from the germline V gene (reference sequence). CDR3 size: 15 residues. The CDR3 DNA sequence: TGTGCCAGCAGCTCGGGACAGAGCCCTCCAGATACGCAGTATTTT. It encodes CASSSGQSPPDTQYF.

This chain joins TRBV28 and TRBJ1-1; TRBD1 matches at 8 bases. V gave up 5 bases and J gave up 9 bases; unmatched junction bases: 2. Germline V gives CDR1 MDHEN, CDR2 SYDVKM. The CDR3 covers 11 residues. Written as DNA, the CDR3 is TGTGCCAGCAGTCCCAGGGGGCAAGCTTTCTTT. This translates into CASSPRGQAFF. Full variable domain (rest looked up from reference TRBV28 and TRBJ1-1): DVKVTQSSRYLVKRTGEKVFLECVQDMDHENMFWYRQDPGLGLRLIYFSYDVKMKEKGDIPEGYSVSREKKERFSLILESASTNQTSMYLCASSPRGQAFFGQGTRLTVV.

The CDR3 loop reads CASSLAAEWAFF. In nucleotides, the CDR3 is TGTGCCAGCAGCTTAGCAGCAGAGTGGGCTTTCTTT. This chain joins TRBV7-9 and TRBJ1-1; D uncertain. The CDR3 has 12 amino acids. Deletions cut 0 bases from V and 11 bases from J, with 10 bases between. CDR1 is SEHNR and CDR2 is FQNEAQ in the germline V gene (reference sequence).

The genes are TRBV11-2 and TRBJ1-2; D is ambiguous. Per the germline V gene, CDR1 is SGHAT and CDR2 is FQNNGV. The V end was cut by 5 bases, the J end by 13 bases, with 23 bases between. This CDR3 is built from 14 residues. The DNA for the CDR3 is TGTGCCAGCAGCCCCTGGAACCCTCGGGATAGCTGCACCTTC. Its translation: CASSPWNPRDSCTF.

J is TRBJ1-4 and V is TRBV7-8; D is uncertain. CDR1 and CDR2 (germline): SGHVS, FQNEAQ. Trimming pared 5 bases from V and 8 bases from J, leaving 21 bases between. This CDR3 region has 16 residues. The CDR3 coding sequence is TGTGCCAGCAGCCATCCCGGGGTGGCGGGTGACGAAAAACTGTTTTTT. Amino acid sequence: CASSHPGVAGDEKLFF.

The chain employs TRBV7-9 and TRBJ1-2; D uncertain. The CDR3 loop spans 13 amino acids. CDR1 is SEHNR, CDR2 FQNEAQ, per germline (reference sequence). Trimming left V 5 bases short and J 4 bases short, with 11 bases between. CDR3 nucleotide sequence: TGTGCCAGCAGCCCCGCGGCGGGCTATGGCTACACCTTC. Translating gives CASSPAAGYGYTF.

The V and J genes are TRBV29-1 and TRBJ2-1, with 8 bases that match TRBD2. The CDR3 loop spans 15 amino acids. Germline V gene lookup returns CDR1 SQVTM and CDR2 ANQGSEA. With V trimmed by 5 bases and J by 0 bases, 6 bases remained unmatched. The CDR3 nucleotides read TGCAGCGTTACACTAGCGGCGAGCTCCTACAATGAGCAGTTCTTC. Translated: CSVTLAASSYNEQFF.

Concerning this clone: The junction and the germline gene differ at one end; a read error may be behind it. CDR3 sequence reads: CASSSGTGKNEKLFF. CDR3 nucleotide sequence: TGTGCTAGCAGCTCTGGGACAGGGAAGAATGAAAAACTGTTTTTT. The chain joins TRBV7-7 to TRBJ1-4, with 9 bases lining up with TRBD1. CDR1 SSHAT and CDR2 FNYEAQ come from the germline V gene (reference sequence). The CDR3 consists of 15 residues.

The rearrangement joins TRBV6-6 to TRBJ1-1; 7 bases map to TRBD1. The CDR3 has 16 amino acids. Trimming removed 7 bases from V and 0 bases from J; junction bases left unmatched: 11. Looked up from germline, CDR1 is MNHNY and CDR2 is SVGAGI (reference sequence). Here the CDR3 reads CASILLSGGLNTEAFF. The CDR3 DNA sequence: TGTGCCAGCATCTTATTGTCAGGGGGATTGAACACTGAAGCTTTCTTT.

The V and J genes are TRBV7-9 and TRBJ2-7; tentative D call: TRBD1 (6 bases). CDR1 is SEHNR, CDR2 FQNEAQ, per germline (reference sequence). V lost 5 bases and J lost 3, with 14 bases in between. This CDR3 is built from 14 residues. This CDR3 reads CASSPRDTDYEQYF. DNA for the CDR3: TGTGCCAGCAGCCCCCGGGACACTGACTACGAGCAGTACTTC.

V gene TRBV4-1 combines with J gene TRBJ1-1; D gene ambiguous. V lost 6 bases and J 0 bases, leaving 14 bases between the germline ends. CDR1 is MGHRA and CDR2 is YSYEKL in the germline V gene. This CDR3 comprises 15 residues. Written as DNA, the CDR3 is TGCGCCAGCAGATACGAGCGGCAGATGAACACTGAAGCTTTCTTT. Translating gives CASRYERQMNTEAFF.

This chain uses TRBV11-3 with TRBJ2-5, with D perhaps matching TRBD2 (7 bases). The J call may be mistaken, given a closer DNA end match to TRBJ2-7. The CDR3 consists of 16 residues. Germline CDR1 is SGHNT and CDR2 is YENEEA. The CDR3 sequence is CASRSSGGPRSYEQYF. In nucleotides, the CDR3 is TGTGCCAGCAGGTCGTCCGGGGGGCCGCGTTCCTACGAGCAGTACTTC.

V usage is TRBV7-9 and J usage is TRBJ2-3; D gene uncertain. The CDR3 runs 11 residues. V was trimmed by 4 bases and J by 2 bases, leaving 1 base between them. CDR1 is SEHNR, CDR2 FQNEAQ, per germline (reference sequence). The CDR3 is CASSYTDTQYF. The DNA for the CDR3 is TGTGCCAGCAGCTACACAGATACGCAGTATTTT.

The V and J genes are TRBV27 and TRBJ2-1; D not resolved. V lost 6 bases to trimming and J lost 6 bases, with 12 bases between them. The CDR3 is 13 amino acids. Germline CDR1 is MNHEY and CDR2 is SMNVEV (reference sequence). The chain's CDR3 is CASSSTSVNEQFF. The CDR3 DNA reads TGTGCCAGCAGCTCCACGTCGGTCAATGAGCAGTTCTTC.

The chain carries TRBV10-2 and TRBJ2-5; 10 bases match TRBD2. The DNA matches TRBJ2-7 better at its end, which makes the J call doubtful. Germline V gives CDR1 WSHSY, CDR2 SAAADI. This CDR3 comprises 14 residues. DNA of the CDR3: TGCGCCAGCAGTGGGACTAGCGGAGCTTACGAGCAGTACTTC. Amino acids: CASSGTSGAYEQYF.

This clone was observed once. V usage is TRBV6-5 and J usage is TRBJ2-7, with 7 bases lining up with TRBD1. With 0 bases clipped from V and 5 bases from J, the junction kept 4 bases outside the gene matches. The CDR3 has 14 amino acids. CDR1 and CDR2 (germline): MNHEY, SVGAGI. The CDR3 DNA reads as TGTGCCAGCAGTTACTCTGACAGGGCCCACGAGCAGTACTTC. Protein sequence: CASSYSDRAHEQYF.

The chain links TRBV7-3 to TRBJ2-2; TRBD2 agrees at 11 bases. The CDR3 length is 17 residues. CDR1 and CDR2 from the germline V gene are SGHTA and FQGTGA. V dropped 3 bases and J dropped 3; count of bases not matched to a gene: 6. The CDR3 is CASSFGLAGGDTGELFF. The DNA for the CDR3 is TGTGCCAGCAGCTTTGGGTTAGCGGGAGGGGACACCGGGGAGCTGTTTTTT.

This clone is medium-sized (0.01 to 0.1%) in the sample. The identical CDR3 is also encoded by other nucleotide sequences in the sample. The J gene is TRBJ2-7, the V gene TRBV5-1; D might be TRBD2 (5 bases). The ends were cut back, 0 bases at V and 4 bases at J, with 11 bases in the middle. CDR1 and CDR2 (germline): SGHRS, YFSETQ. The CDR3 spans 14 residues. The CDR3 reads CASSLEREPYEQYF. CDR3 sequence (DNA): TGCGCCAGCAGCTTGGAGAGGGAACCGTACGAGCAGTACTTC.

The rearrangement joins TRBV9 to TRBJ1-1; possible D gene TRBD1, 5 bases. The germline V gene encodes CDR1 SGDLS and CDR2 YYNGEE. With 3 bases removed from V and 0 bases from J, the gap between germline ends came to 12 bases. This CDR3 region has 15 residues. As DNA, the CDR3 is TGTGCCAGCAGCGGCACCGGGACGGTGAACACTGAAGCTTTCTTT. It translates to CASSGTGTVNTEAFF.

CDR3 in amino acids: CASSPREGRGGNTEAFF. Written as DNA, the CDR3 is TGTGCCAGCAGCCCTCGAGAGGGAAGGGGGGGTAACACTGAAGCTTTCTTT. The chain couples TRBV14 to TRBJ1-1, with D possibly TRBD1 on 6 matching bases. Trimming took off 4 bases at V and 2 bases at J, with 20 bases between the two ends. Germline CDR1 reads SGHDN; CDR2 reads FVKESK. The CDR3 is made up of 17 amino acids.

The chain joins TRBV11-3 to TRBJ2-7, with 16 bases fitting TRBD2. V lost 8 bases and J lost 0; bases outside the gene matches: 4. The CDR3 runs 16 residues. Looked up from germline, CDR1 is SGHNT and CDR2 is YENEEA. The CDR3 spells CASGTSGRAPSYEQYF. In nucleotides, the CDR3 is TGTGCCAGCGGGACTAGCGGGAGGGCCCCCTCCTACGAGCAGTACTTC.

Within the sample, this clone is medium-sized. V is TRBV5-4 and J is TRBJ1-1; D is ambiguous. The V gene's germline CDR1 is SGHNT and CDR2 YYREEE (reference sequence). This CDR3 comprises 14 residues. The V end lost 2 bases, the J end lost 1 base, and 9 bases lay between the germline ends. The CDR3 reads CASSFRTENTEAFF. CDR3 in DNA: TGTGCCAGCAGCTTCCGGACGGAGAACACTGAAGCTTTCTTT.

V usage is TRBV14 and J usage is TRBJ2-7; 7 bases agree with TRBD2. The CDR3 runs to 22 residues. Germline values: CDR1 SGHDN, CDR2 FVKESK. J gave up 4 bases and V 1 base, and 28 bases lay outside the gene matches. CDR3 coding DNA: TGTGCCAGCAGCCAAGCCAGCGGGGTACCTCCTACCGTTCCCCTTTCCCCTTACGAGCAGTACTTC. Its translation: CASSQASGVPPTVPLSPYEQYF.

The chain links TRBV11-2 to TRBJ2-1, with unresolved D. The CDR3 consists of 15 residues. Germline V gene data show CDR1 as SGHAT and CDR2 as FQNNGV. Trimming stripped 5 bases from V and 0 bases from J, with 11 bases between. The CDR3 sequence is CASSASQSSYNEQFF. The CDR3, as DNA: TGTGCCAGCAGCGCGTCCCAGAGCTCCTACAATGAGCAGTTCTTC.

The CDR3 region has the DNA TGTGCCAGCAGTTTATCGATGGGGGACAGGGTTTACAATGAGCAGTTCTTC. Its protein is CASSLSMGDRVYNEQFF. The chain joins TRBV27 to TRBJ2-1; TRBD1 agrees at 9 bases. After removal of 0 bases from V and 4 bases from J, the junction contained 7 bases not matched to a gene. This CDR3 contains 17 residues. From germline, CDR1 is MNHEY and CDR2 SMNVEV (reference sequence).

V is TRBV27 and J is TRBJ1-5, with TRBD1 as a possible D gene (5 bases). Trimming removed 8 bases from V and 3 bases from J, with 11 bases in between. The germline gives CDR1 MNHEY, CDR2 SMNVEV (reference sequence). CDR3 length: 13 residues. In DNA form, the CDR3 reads TGTGCCAGCGGGTGGGGCCACAATCAGCCCCAGCATTTT. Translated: CASGWGHNQPQHF.

CDR3 amino acids: CAVQADEKLFF. Here the CDR3 DNA reads TGTGCCGTCCAAGCGGATGAAAAACTGTTTTTT. The rearrangement uses TRBV21-1 and TRBJ1-4. TRBV21-1 represents a pseudogene. CDR3 length: 11 residues.